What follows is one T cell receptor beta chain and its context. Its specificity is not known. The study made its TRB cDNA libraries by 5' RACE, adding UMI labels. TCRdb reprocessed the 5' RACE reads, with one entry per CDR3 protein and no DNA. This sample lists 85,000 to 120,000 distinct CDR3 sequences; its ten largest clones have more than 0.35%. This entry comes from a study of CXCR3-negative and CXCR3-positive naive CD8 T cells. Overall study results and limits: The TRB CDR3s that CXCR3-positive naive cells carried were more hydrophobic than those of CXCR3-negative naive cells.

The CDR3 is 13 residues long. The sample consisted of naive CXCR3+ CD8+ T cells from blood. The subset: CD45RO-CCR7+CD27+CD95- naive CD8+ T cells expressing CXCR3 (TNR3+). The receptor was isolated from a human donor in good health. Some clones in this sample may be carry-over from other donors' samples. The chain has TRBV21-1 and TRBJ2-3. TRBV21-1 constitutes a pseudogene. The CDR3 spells CASSKLVSDTQYF.